Listed below are T cell receptor beta chains from one sample, sequenced in a study of blood T cell repertoires in COVID-19. Generated by immunoSEQ multiplex PCR, the TCRdb table keeps only in-frame clones and is missing some. This table holds roughly 700,000 clones, 80% to 90% found once. What was sequenced was peripheral blood. All receptors derive from a young woman with acute or convalescent COVID-19. CDR3s include the opening cysteine and the closing phenylalanine or tryptophan. The D gene is left open where the match is weak. The size entry is marked missing in some rows and otherwise reads once, few, many or a size class.

length: 15; D: .; size: .; J: TRBJ2-2; V: TRBV24-1; DNA: TGTGCCACCAGTGATTGGCGACAGGACACCGGGGAGCTGTTTTTT; CDR3: CATSDWRQDTGELFF
length: 17; D: TRBD1; size: .; J: TRBJ1-5; V: TRBV6-2/TRBV6-3; DNA: TGTGCCAGCAGTTACGGTGTACAGGGGGCAGGCAATCAGCCCCAGCATTTT; CDR3: CASSYGVQGAGNQPQHF
length: 14; D: .; size: .; J: TRBJ1-6; V: TRBV2; DNA: TGTGCCAGCCTTCGGGGAGTTAGTAATTCACCCCTCCACTTT; CDR3: CASLRGVSNSPLHF
length: 16; D: TRBD1; size: .; J: TRBJ1-2; V: TRBV5-4; DNA: TGTGCCAGCAGCCGGGGACAGGGGGCGCCTGACTATGGCTACACCTTC; CDR3: CASSRGQGAPDYGYTF
length: 14; D: .; size: .; J: TRBJ2-2; V: TRBV3-1/TRBV3-2; DNA: TGTGCCAGCAGCCCTCCGAGGACTGACGGGGAGCTGTTTTTT; CDR3: CASSPPRTDGELFF
length: 15; D: .; size: .; J: TRBJ2-1; V: TRBV23-1; DNA: TGCGCCAGCAGTCATCCGGGGAGCTCCTACAATGAGCAGTTCTTC; CDR3: CASSHPGSSYNEQFF
length: 11; D: .; size: .; J: TRBJ2-2; V: TRBV24-1; DNA: TGTGCCACCTCAACTATCTCCGAGCTGTTTTTT; CDR3: CATSTISELFF
length: 16; D: .; size: .; J: TRBJ2-2; V: TRBV7-2; DNA: TGTGCCAGCAGCTTACAAACCGGGACTTCAGTTGGGGAGCTGTTTTTT; CDR3: CASSLQTGTSVGELFF
length: 16; D: .; size: .; J: TRBJ2-3; V: TRBV27; DNA: TGTGCCAGCAAAAGGACAGTTTTTACTAGCACAGATACGCAGTATTTT; CDR3: CASKRTVFTSTDTQYF
length: 14; D: TRBD1; size: .; J: TRBJ1-2; V: TRBV18; DNA: TGTGCCAGCTCAGCGGACAGGTTCAACTATGGCTACACCTTC; CDR3: CASSADRFNYGYTF
length: 16; D: .; size: .; J: TRBJ1-2; V: TRBV7-9; DNA: TGTGCCAGCAGCTTAGCTAAGGGCAGGGGATACTATGGCTACACCTTC; CDR3: CASSLAKGRGYYGYTF
length: 13; D: .; size: .; J: TRBJ1-1; V: TRBV18; DNA: TGTGCCAGCTCACGAGAACCCAACACTGAAGCTTTCTTT; CDR3: CASSREPNTEAFF
length: 14; D: TRBD1; size: .; J: TRBJ1-2; V: TRBV7-2; DNA: TGTGCCAGCAGCTTAGGAGGACAGGGTTATGGCTACACCTTC; CDR3: CASSLGGQGYGYTF
length: 15; D: TRBD1; size: .; J: TRBJ2-1; V: TRBV6-4; DNA: TGTGCCAGCAGTGGAGGGACAGGGGATTACAATGAGCAGTTCTTC; CDR3: CASSGGTGDYNEQFF
length: 13; D: .; size: .; J: TRBJ1-1; V: TRBV3-1/TRBV3-2; DNA: TGTGCCAGCAGCCAAGTTATGGTCGGTGAAGCTTTCTTT; CDR3: CASSQVMVGEAFF
length: 14; D: .; size: .; J: TRBJ2-3; V: TRBV4-3; DNA: TGCGCCAGCAGCCCTGAGGGTTTCGCAGATACGCAGTATTTT; CDR3: CASSPEGFADTQYF
length: 13; D: TRBD1; size: .; J: TRBJ2-4; V: TRBV10-1; DNA: TGCGCCAGCAGTGAGTGGACAGGCCCGGGTCAGTACTTC; CDR3: CASSEWTGPGQYF
length: 13; D: TRBD1; size: .; J: TRBJ2-5; V: TRBV18; DNA: TGTGCCAGCTCACGTGACAGGGAAGAGACCCAGTACTTC; CDR3: CASSRDREETQYF
length: 13; D: .; size: .; J: TRBJ1-3; V: TRBV7-9; DNA: TGTGCCAGCATAGGGAGGGCTGGAAACACCATATATTTT; CDR3: CASIGRAGNTIYF
length: 15; D: TRBD1; size: .; J: TRBJ1-1; V: TRBV6-5; DNA: TGTGCCAGCAGTCCTCCGGACAGGGTGAACACTGAAGCTTTCTTT; CDR3: CASSPPDRVNTEAFF
length: 15; D: .; size: once; J: TRBJ1-1; V: TRBV29-1; DNA: TGCAGCGTTCGCAACCCCGTCGCCAAACAGGGTGAAGCTTTCTTT; CDR3: CSVRNPVAKQGEAFF
length: 14; D: TRBD1; size: .; J: TRBJ1-2; V: TRBV6-5; DNA: TGTGCCAGCAGTCGCACACAGGGGGAGCATGGCTACACCTTC; CDR3: CASSRTQGEHGYTF
length: 12; D: .; size: .; J: TRBJ1-2; V: TRBV5-6; DNA: TGTGCCTCCAGAACGGGGGGGCGAGGCTACACCTTC; CDR3: CASRTGGRGYTF
length: 16; D: TRBD2; size: once; J: TRBJ2-7; V: TRBV28; DNA: TGTGCCAGCAGTGTCGGACTAGCGGGGGACCTCTACGAGCAGTACTTC; CDR3: CASSVGLAGDLYEQYF
length: 17; D: TRBD1; size: .; J: TRBJ1-2; V: TRBV19; DNA: TGTGCCAGTAGCCCATCGCCCCCGGGACAGACTAACTATGGCTACACCTTC; CDR3: CASSPSPPGQTNYGYTF
length: 14; D: TRBD1; size: .; J: TRBJ1-2; V: TRBV9; DNA: TGTGCCAGCAGCGTAGAGGGGGAGAGGGGGCCTGTCACCTTC; CDR3: CASSVEGERGPVTF
length: 15; D: TRBD1; size: .; J: TRBJ1-2; V: TRBV28; DNA: TGTGCCAGCAGTCCTGCCGGGACAGGGACGAGTGGCTACACCTTC; CDR3: CASSPAGTGTSGYTF
length: 13; D: .; size: .; J: TRBJ1-1; V: TRBV19; DNA: TGTGCCAGTAGTATATCGGTGAACACTGAAGCTTTCTTT; CDR3: CASSISVNTEAFF
length: 15; D: .; size: .; J: TRBJ1-6; V: TRBV3-1/TRBV3-2; DNA: TGTGCCAGCAGCCAAGAACAGGGACCTGGTACACCCCTCCACTTT; CDR3: CASSQEQGPGTPLHF
length: 15; D: .; size: .; J: TRBJ2-5; V: TRBV18; DNA: TGTGCCAGCCCCGCGGAGGGGGGGGCTAGAGAGACCCAGTACTTC; CDR3: CASPAEGGARETQYF
length: 10; D: .; size: .; J: TRBJ1-5; V: TRBV2; DNA: TGTGCCATTCCGGGTCAGCCCCAGCATTTT; CDR3: CAIPGQPQHF
length: 14; D: .; size: .; J: TRBJ2-3; V: TRBV15; DNA: TGTGCCACCAGCAGAGAGGTCCCTAGAGGAGCGCAGTATTTT; CDR3: CATSREVPRGAQYF
length: 16; D: TRBD2; size: .; J: TRBJ2-1; V: TRBV6-4; DNA: TGTGCCAGCAGTGACCTAGCGGGGGCGACCTACAATGAGCAGTTCTTC; CDR3: CASSDLAGATYNEQFF
length: 15; D: TRBD1; size: .; J: TRBJ1-1; V: TRBV5-4; DNA: TGTGCCAGCAGCACGACCGACAGGGGTTTTGCTGAAGCTTTCTTT; CDR3: CASSTTDRGFAEAFF
length: 12; D: .; size: .; J: TRBJ1-1; V: TRBV7-9; DNA: TGTGCCAGCAGCGGAGGGCGGCTTATAGCTTTCTTT; CDR3: CASSGGRLIAFF
length: 14; D: .; size: .; J: TRBJ1-2; V: TRBV4-1; DNA: TGCGCCAGCAGCCAAGGCAGGGAAGAGGATGGCTACACCTTC; CDR3: CASSQGREEDGYTF
length: 16; D: TRBD1; size: .; J: TRBJ1-4; V: TRBV4-1; DNA: TGCGCCAGCAGCCAAGCCCCCCAAGACAGGGGAAGAAAACTGTTTTTT; CDR3: CASSQAPQDRGRKLFF